The present entry profiles one TCR beta chain with its context. Its antigen is unknown. The data derive from a study of T cell responses to AZD1222 COVID-19 vaccine. Study-wide points: White British donors predominated, females outnumbered males, and clonal diversity was possibly underestimated. It was only 6 or 7 AZD1222 recipients who were seropositive at baseline. In all cases, repertoires were sampled only after the peak T cell response.

Sequencing was performed with immunoSEQ multiplex PCR; in TCRdb, only in-frame clones are kept and a portion is missing. The sample has approximately 150,000 clones, around 87% seen once; the top ten hold 4% to 4.5%. Second-dose groups at about 4 or about 12 weeks were pooled. Between the trimmed V and J ends, which lost 7 bases and 4 bases, there was a span of 13 bases. The CDR3 length is 13 residues. CDR1 is ENHRY, CDR2 SYGVKD, per germline. The clonotype originates from an adult who received the AZD1222 COVID-19 vaccine. The genes are TRBV10-3 and TRBJ1-1; D is ambiguous. The sample in question was peripheral blood, obtained 28 days after the second AZD1222 dose. This CDR3 is CAITGQVGTEAFF. The CDR3 DNA follows: TGTGCCATCACTGGGCAGGTGGGCACTGAAGCTTTCTTT.